What follows are 10 T cell receptor beta chains derived from one specimen sequenced in a study of lymphopenia after photon versus proton radiotherapy. Only in-frame clones appear in the TCRdb table, and some are missing; sequencing was by immunoSEQ multiplex PCR. The repertoire holds 50,000 to 60,000 clones, with around 90% as singletons. The specimen was peripheral blood, collected from a patient treated with photon-based radiotherapy. Receptors were obtained from a woman aged 40 to 50 with cholangiocarcinoma.

The V call is TRBV7-3, the J call TRBJ2-3, with 9 bases that match TRBD1. The CDR3 contains 16 residues. Per the germline V gene, CDR1 is SGHTA and CDR2 is FQGTGA. The junction had 9 bases not matched to a gene; V was cut back by 4 bases and J by 4 bases. In DNA, the CDR3 is TGTGCCAGCAGCTCCGGGGACAGGGAGTGGGCAGATACGCAGTATTTT. It is translated as CASSSGDREWADTQYF.

The V gene is TRBV4-1, the J gene TRBJ1-2, with a weak D call TRBD1 (6 bases). Trimming took 6 bases from V and 4 from J, leaving 15 bases between them. There are 14 residues in the CDR3. CDR1 MGHRA and CDR2 YSYEKL come from the germline V gene. CDR3 DNA: TGCGCCAGCAGGGACAGCTCCTGGGGCTATGGCTACACCTTC. Translated: CASRDSSWGYGYTF.

This chain connects TRBV18 to TRBJ1-1; no clear D. The germline V gene encodes CDR1 KGHSH and CDR2 LQKENI. Trimming pared 3 bases from V and 5 bases from J, leaving 13 bases between. The CDR3 extends over 14 amino acids. CDR3: CASSPWTMGTEAFF. The CDR3 DNA follows: TGTGCCAGCTCACCGTGGACTATGGGGACTGAAGCTTTCTTT. The whole variable domain, remainder taken from reference TRBV18 and TRBJ1-1, is NAGVMQNPRHLVRRRGQEARLRCSPMKGHSHVYWYRQLPEEGLKFMVYLQKENIIDESGMPKERFSAEFPKEGPSILRIQQVVRGDSAAYFCASSPWTMGTEAFFGQGTRLTVV.

The chain joins TRBV28 to TRBJ2-2, with unresolved D. V was clipped by 11 bases and J by 2 bases, with 12 bases between them. Germline CDR1 MDHEN, CDR2 SYDVKM. The CDR3 consists of 13 residues. DNA for the CDR3: TGTGCCCCCGTGCACGGAAACACCGGGGAGCTGTTTTTT. It codes for CAPVHGNTGELFF.

This chain joins TRBV10-3 and TRBJ1-6; D uncertain. Germline CDR1 is ENHRY and CDR2 is SYGVKD. V lost 0 bases to trimming and J lost 8 bases, with 5 bases between them. The CDR3 contains 13 residues. The CDR3 region has the DNA TGTGCCATCAGTGAGTCTAGGGATTCACCCCTCCACTTT. Its translation is CAISESRDSPLHF.

The V and J genes are TRBV7-2 and TRBJ1-5; TRBD1 might be the D (5 bases). V lost 1 base and J 1 base, leaving 11 bases between the germline ends. CDR1 SGHTA and CDR2 FQGNSA come from the germline V gene. The CDR3 has 16 amino acids. DNA for the CDR3: TGTGCCAGCAGCTTAGGTTCGGCAGGGAGCAATCAGCCCCAGCATTTT. Protein product: CASSLGSAGSNQPQHF.

This chain links TRBV6-1 with TRBJ2-7; 7 bases are a match to TRBD1. CDR3 size: 14 residues. J was trimmed by 2 bases and V by 5 bases; bases with no gene match: 6. Germline V CDR1 and CDR2: MNHNS, SASEGT. CDR3: CASSLQGDPYEQYF. DNA of the CDR3: TGTGCCAGCAGTCTGCAGGGGGATCCCTACGAGCAGTACTTC.

The J gene is TRBJ2-6, the V gene TRBV11-2, with D possibly called TRBD1 or TRBD2 (5 bases each). CDR3 size: 17 residues. Germline CDR1 and CDR2: SGHAT and FQNNGV. Trimming pared 2 bases from V and 0 bases from J, leaving 11 bases between. The CDR3 sequence: CASSLIGTVSGANVLTF. The CDR3 DNA sequence: TGTGCCAGCAGCTTAATTGGGACCGTCTCTGGGGCCAACGTCCTGACTTTC.

The J gene is TRBJ2-1, the V gene TRBV5-1; D ambiguous. The CDR3 runs 12 residues. The V and J ends lost 0 bases and 9 bases respectively, with 7 bases between them. Germline CDR1 SGHRS, CDR2 YFSETQ. CDR3 protein: CASSLDSFEQFF. For the CDR3, the DNA is TGCGCCAGCAGCTTGGACTCCTTTGAGCAGTTCTTC.

CDR3 in amino acids: CAWRGRQGTNTGELFF. CDR3 DNA: TGTGCCTGGAGAGGAAGACAGGGTACGAACACCGGGGAGCTGTTTTTT. The J gene is TRBJ2-2, the V gene TRBV30; 7 positions agree with TRBD1. The CDR3 loop spans 16 amino acids. After removal of 3 bases from V and 0 bases from J, the junction contained 7 bases not matched to a gene. Looked up from germline, CDR1 is GTSNPN and CDR2 is SVGIG (reference sequence).